A single sample gave rise to the 28 T cell receptor beta chains below, sequenced in a study of T-cell memory formation after mild COVID-19. TCRdb recomputed calls from the 5' RACE reads with MiXCR, one row per CDR3 protein. The sample lists a few hundred thousand distinct CDR3 sequences, about 20% occurring once. What was sequenced was PBMCs or a T cell subset sorted from them (not recorded which). The receptors were gathered from an adult woman who had mild COVID-19 (a few samples of this study predate the infection). Cell type and time point are not known.

This clonotype was seen only a few times. V is TRBV12-3 or TRBV12-4 and J is TRBJ1-5; D may be TRBD1 (6 bases). The CDR3 length is 14 residues. The V gene lost 3 bases and the J gene lost 5 bases, with 11 bases spanning the gap. The CDR3 nucleotides are TGTGCCAGCAGTTTGACGGGGGGCTATCAGCCCCAGCATTTT. Its translation is CASSLTGGYQPQHF.

This clonotype was seen a handful of times. V usage is TRBV15 and J usage is TRBJ2-1, with D perhaps TRBD1 (6 bases). Trimming left V 8 bases short and J 5 bases short, with 10 bases between. The CDR3 covers 12 residues. The germline CDR1 and CDR2 sequences are LNHNV and YYDKDF (reference sequence). This CDR3 is CATGTRNNEQFF. Here the CDR3 DNA reads TGTGCCACCGGGACAAGGAACAATGAGCAGTTCTTC.

This clonotype came up a few times. V usage is TRBV6-4 and J usage is TRBJ2-3, with D perhaps TRBD2 (7 bases). With 3 bases removed from V and 2 bases from J, the gap between germline ends came to 12 bases. This CDR3 region has 15 residues. Germline V gives CDR1 MRHNA, CDR2 SNTAGT. CDR3: CASSERGRATDTQYF. DNA for the CDR3: TGTGCCAGCAGTGAAAGGGGGAGGGCCACAGATACGCAGTATTTT.

This clonotype was observed once. The V gene is TRBV6-5, the J gene TRBJ2-7, with 10 positions matching TRBD1. This CDR3 comprises 14 residues. V was clipped by 5 bases and J by 3 bases; unmatched bases: 4. Per germline, CDR1 MNHEY and CDR2 SVGAGI. The CDR3 is CASSKRDRGYEQYF. The CDR3 bases are TGTGCCAGCAGTAAACGGGACAGGGGCTACGAGCAGTACTTC.

This clonotype was counted between two and nine times. V usage is TRBV5-6 and J usage is TRBJ2-7; possibly TRBD1 for D (5 bases). CDR3 length: 13 amino acids. Looked up from germline, CDR1 is SGHDT and CDR2 is YYEEEE. V gave up 4 bases and J gave up 7 bases, with 15 bases separating them. Here the CDR3 reads CASSPGRMGEQYF. CDR3 nucleotides: TGTGCCAGCAGCCCAGGGCGAATGGGGGAGCAGTACTTC.

The chain uses TRBV7-9 and TRBJ1-1; D unclear. The V end was cut by 5 bases, the J end by 6 bases, with 10 bases between. CDR1 SEHNR and CDR2 FQNEAQ come from the germline V gene (reference sequence). The CDR3 is 12 residues long. CDR3 in amino acids: CASSLTSAEAFF. The CDR3, as DNA: TGTGCCAGCAGCCTTACCAGTGCTGAAGCTTTCTTT.

This clonotype was seen only a few times. V and J are TRBV6-1 and TRBJ1-5, with unresolved D. Germline assignment: CDR1 MNHNS and CDR2 SASEGT. This CDR3 spans 16 amino acids. Trimming cost V 7 bases and J 0 bases, with 16 bases left between them. The CDR3 loop reads CASTEQSYYSNQPQHF. The CDR3 region has the DNA TGTGCCAGCACCGAGCAGAGCTATTATAGCAATCAGCCCCAGCATTTT.

This clonotype has just a few counts. The rearrangement joins TRBV24-1 to TRBJ2-3; 9 nucleotides match TRBD2. The CDR3 consists of 18 residues. Trimming cost V 4 bases and J 0 bases; bases outside gene matches: 10. Germline assignment: CDR1 KGHDR and CDR2 SFDVKD. For the CDR3, the DNA is TGTGCCACCAGTGACCCGGGTAGGAGCGGGAGGAGCACAGATACGCAGTATTTT. Translated: CATSDPGRSGRSTDTQYF.

V usage is TRBV5-1 and J usage is TRBJ2-7; no clear D gene. CDR1 is SGHRS and CDR2 is YFSETQ in the germline V gene. The CDR3 is made up of 13 amino acids. Deletions cut 1 base from V and 4 bases from J, with 9 bases between. This CDR3 reads CASSLSERYEQYF. The DNA of the CDR3 is TGCGCCAGCAGCTTGTCTGAGAGGTACGAGCAGTACTTC. Based on the CDR3 plus reference TRBV5-1 and TRBJ2-7, the full variable domain is KAGVTQTPRYLIKTRGQQVTLSCSPISGHRSVSWYQQTPGQGLQFLFEYFSETQRNKGNFPGRFSGRQFSNSRSEMNVSTLELGDSALYLCASSLSERYEQYFGPGTRLTVT.

This clonotype was counted ten times or more. This chain uses TRBV4-2 with TRBJ2-3, with 16 bases matching TRBD2. The germline CDR1 and CDR2 sequences are LGHNA and YNFKEQ. J was trimmed by 8 bases and V by 4 bases; bases with no gene match: 6. The CDR3 covers 16 residues. This CDR3 is CASSLGTSGGEATQYF. The DNA of the CDR3 is TGTGCCAGCAGCCTGGGGACTAGCGGGGGGGAAGCTACGCAGTATTTT.

This clonotype was detected many times. This sequence joins TRBV3-1 and TRBJ1-2; D perhaps matches TRBD1 (5 bases). CDR3 length: 11 amino acids. The V and J ends lost 4 bases and 6 bases respectively, with 6 bases between them. CDR1 LGHDT and CDR2 YNNKEL come from the germline V gene (reference sequence). The CDR3 here is CASSPGHGYTF. The CDR3 region has the DNA TGTGCCAGCAGCCCGGGACATGGCTACACCTTC.

This clonotype has more than one count but fewer than ten. The chain uses TRBV6-5 and TRBJ2-4, with 7 bases matching TRBD1. V lost 5 bases to trimming and J lost 6 bases; unmatched junction nucleotides: 7. Germline V lookup: CDR1 MNHEY, CDR2 SVGAGI. The CDR3 sequence is 14 residues long. CDR3: CASSQRDRVNIQYF. The DNA of the CDR3 is TGTGCCAGCAGTCAACGAGACAGGGTAAACATTCAGTACTTC.

The CDR3 loop is CATSTTSVDQPQHF. The CDR3 bases are TGTGCCACCAGCACAACCTCGGTAGACCAGCCCCAGCATTTT. The gene calls are TRBV15 and TRBJ1-5; D gene uncertain. In germline, CDR1 is LNHNV, CDR2 YYDKDF (reference sequence). The CDR3 loop spans 14 amino acids. Trimming removed 4 bases from V and 7 bases from J, with 14 bases in between.

This clonotype was counted a few times. The J gene is TRBJ2-1, the V gene TRBV24-1, with a possible D match to TRBD1 (6 bases). The CDR3 spans 16 residues. The germline CDR1 and CDR2 sequences are KGHDR and SFDVKD. V lost 2 bases to trimming and J lost 4 bases, with 14 bases between them. CDR3 sequence: CATSDSQGRAYNEQFF. The CDR3 DNA reads as TGTGCCACCAGTGATTCACAGGGTCGGGCATACAATGAGCAGTTCTTC.

The chain uses TRBV5-1 and TRBJ2-7; 11 nucleotides match TRBD2. Germline loops: CDR1 SGHRS, CDR2 YFSETQ. The CDR3 has 15 residues. V shed 4 bases and J 1 base; nucleotides not matched to a gene: 4. The CDR3 bases are TGCGCCAGCAGCCCGACTAGCGGGACGTCCTACGAGCAGTACTTC. Residues: CASSPTSGTSYEQYF. The full variable domain, in which reference TRBV5-1 and TRBJ2-7 provide the parts outside the CDR3, is KAGVTQTPRYLIKTRGQQVTLSCSPISGHRSVSWYQQTPGQGLQFLFEYFSETQRNKGNFPGRFSGRQFSNSRSEMNVSTLELGDSALYLCASSPTSGTSYEQYFGPGTRLTVT.

J is TRBJ2-7 and V is TRBV25-1, with 8 bases lining up with TRBD1. Germline values: CDR1 MGHDK, CDR2 SYGVNS. The CDR3 spans 16 residues. V was clipped by 5 bases and J by 5 bases; unmatched bases: 14. In DNA form, the CDR3 reads TGTGCCAGCAGTCCTCTGGGGACAGGTCTTCCGCACGAGCAGTACTTC. Translated, it gives CASSPLGTGLPHEQYF.

V and J are TRBV3-1 and TRBJ1-6; D might be TRBD1 (6 bases). Germline CDR1 and CDR2: LGHDT and YNNKEL (reference sequence). V dropped 0 bases and J dropped 8 bases, with 14 bases sitting between them. This CDR3 comprises 16 residues. In nucleotides, the CDR3 is TGTGCCAGCAGCCAAGAGGCTACAGGGCGACATTCACCCCTCCACTTT. It yields the protein CASSQEATGRHSPLHF.

The V and J genes are TRBV12-3 or TRBV12-4 and TRBJ2-1; 9 bases line up with TRBD1. The CDR3 covers 19 residues. V trimming: 5 bases; J trimming: 8 bases; junction bases outside the gene matches: 22. This CDR3 reads CASSQSYPTDRGFWYEQFF. In nucleotides, the CDR3 is TGTGCCAGCAGTCAATCTTATCCAACCGACAGGGGGTTCTGGTATGAGCAGTTCTTC.

This clonotype has ten or more counts. This rearrangement joins TRBV2 to TRBJ2-1, with 11 positions matching TRBD2. The CDR3 covers 18 residues. Germline trimming cut 4 bases from V and 2 bases from J; bases unmatched to any gene: 10. Germline CDR1 reads SNHLY; CDR2 reads FYNNEI. The CDR3 sequence is CASSVLSGRAEPYNEQFF. CDR3 coding DNA: TGTGCCAGCAGTGTCCTTAGCGGGAGGGCCGAACCCTACAATGAGCAGTTCTTC.

V usage is TRBV13 and J usage is TRBJ2-3; TRBD1 matches 10 bases. The V gene's germline CDR1 is PRHDT and CDR2 FYEKMQ (reference sequence). This CDR3 is 17 amino acids long. V shed 7 bases, J shed 1 base, and the junction held 11 bases outside the gene matches. The CDR3 DNA sequence: TGTGCCAGCACCACAGGGACAGGGGATTTTCGCACAGATACGCAGTATTTT. Protein product: CASTTGTGDFRTDTQYF.

This clonotype was observed a handful of times. The V gene is TRBV9, the J gene TRBJ2-7; D gene uncertain. Germline CDR1 reads SGDLS; CDR2 reads YYNGEE. The CDR3 spans 12 residues. The V end was cut by 3 bases, the J end by 2 bases, with 6 bases between. CDR3 sequence: CASSDGPYEQYF. The CDR3, as DNA: TGTGCCAGCAGCGATGGGCCCTACGAGCAGTACTTC.

The chain couples TRBV7-7 to TRBJ2-7; the match to TRBD1 covers 8 bases. The V and J ends lost 0 bases and 5 bases, in that order; junction bases with no gene match: 0. The CDR3 consists of 13 residues. CDR1 and CDR2 (germline): SSHAT, FNYEAQ (reference sequence). The CDR3 DNA reads as TGTGCCAGCAGCTTAGCGGGACAGGACGAGCAGTACTTC. Translation: CASSLAGQDEQYF.

This clonotype showed up just a few times. The CDR3 DNA reads as TGTGCCAGCATCCCGGACAGGGGCCCCTACAATGAGCAGTTCTTC. It specifies CASIPDRGPYNEQFF. V and J are TRBV12-3 or TRBV12-4 and TRBJ2-1, with TRBD1 identical over 9 bases. The V and J ends lost 7 bases and 2 bases, in that order; junction bases with no gene match: 6. The CDR3 is 15 amino acids.

This chain joins TRBV7-2 and TRBJ2-5, with D hard to call. The CDR3 is 13 residues long. The V and J ends lost 5 bases and 5 bases respectively, with 12 bases between them. Germline CDR1 and CDR2: SGHTA and FQGNSA. The CDR3 DNA reads as TGTGCCAGCAGCCCGGTGGGGAAGGAGACCCAGTACTTC. Translation: CASSPVGKETQYF.

The DNA for the CDR3 is TGTGCCAGGGTATTACAAAGGGACACTGAAGCTTTCTTT. The encoded protein is CARVLQRDTEAFF. The chain joins TRBV9 to TRBJ1-1, with D unclear. This CDR3 region has 13 residues. The V and J ends lost 8 bases and 3 bases respectively, with 14 bases between them. CDR1 and CDR2 (germline): SGDLS, YYNGEE. Full variable domain (missing parts from reference TRBV9 and TRBJ1-1): DSGVTQTPKHLITATGQRVTLRCSPRSGDLSVYWYQQSLDQGLQFLIQYYNGEERAKGNILERFSAQQFPDLHSELNLSSLELGDSALYFCARVLQRDTEAFFGQGTRLTVV.

This clonotype was detected many times. This chain uses TRBV23-1 with TRBJ2-5; 11 bases map to TRBD2. TRBV23-1 is labeled an ORF, and its function is uncertain. CDR3 length equals 21 residues. Trimming took 3 bases from V and 5 from J; bases not matched to a gene: 23. The CDR3 region has the DNA TGCGCCAGCAGTCATGTCCCTAGCGGGAGGCACAGTATTTGGGTCGTGGAGACCCAGTACTTC. Translated, it gives CASSHVPSGRHSIWVVETQYF.

J is TRBJ2-3 and V is TRBV7-6; 12 bases fit TRBD1. CDR3 length: 20 residues. Trimming took 2 bases from V and 1 from J; bases not matched to a gene: 13. Germline-derived CDR1 and CDR2 are SGHVS and FNYEAQ. CDR3 DNA: TGTGCCAGCAGCTTATATGTCGCGGGACAGGGGGCCCGACGCACAGATACGCAGTATTTT. Translating gives CASSLYVAGQGARRTDTQYF.

There are a few counts of this clonotype. The V and J genes are TRBV6-1 and TRBJ2-3; no firm D call. There are 13 residues in the CDR3. V gave up 3 bases and J gave up 6 bases, with 10 bases separating them. The germline V gene has CDR1 MNHNS and CDR2 SASEGT. The CDR3: CASSDWLSDTQYF. CDR3 bases: TGTGCCAGCAGTGACTGGTTGTCGGATACGCAGTATTTT.